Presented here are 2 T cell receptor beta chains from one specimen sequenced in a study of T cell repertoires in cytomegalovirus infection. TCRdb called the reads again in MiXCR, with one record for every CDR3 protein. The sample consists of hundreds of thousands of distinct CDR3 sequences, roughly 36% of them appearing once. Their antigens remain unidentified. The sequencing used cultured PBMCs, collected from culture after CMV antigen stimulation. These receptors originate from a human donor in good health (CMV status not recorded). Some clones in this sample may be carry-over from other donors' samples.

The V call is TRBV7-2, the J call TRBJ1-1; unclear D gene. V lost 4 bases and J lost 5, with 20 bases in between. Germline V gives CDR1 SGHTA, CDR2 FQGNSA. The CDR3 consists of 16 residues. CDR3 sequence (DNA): TGTGCCAGCAGCTCACTACGTCGGAGTGCGGAAACTGAAGCTTTCTTT. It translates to CASSSLRRSAETEAFF.

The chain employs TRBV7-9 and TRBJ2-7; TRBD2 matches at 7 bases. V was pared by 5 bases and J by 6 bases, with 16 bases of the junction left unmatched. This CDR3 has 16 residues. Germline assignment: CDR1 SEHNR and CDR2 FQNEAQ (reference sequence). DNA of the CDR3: TGTGCCAGCAGCCCCCTGTGGGGGAGGGCTTTAGGCGAGCAGTACTTC. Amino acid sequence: CASSPLWGRALGEQYF. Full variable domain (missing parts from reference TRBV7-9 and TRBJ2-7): DTGVSQNPRHKITKRGQNVTFRCDPISEHNRLYWYRQTLGQGPEFLTYFQNEAQLEKSRLLSDRFSAERPKGSFSTLEIQRTEQGDSAMYLCASSPLWGRALGEQYFGPGTRLTVT.